The sequence of this T cell receptor beta chain was determined in a study of cytomegalovirus exposure and HLA in healthy donors. Primers for the PCR totalled 60 Vbeta and 13 Jbeta. Repertoires were generated with immunoSEQ multiplex PCR, while TCRdb's copy carries only in-frame clones and drops some. The top ten clones hold roughly 5.5% of a sample with just under 95,000 clones, roughly four fifths of them seen once. The CDR3 totals 15 residues. Germline values: CDR1 SGHRS, CDR2 YFSETQ. V shed 8 bases, J shed 0 bases, and the junction held 8 bases outside the gene matches. Notes on the study in general: Cytomegalovirus-associated TCR beta chains were listed, numbering around 150. It was taken for granted in presence/absence analyses that sequencing depth across donors was roughly uniform.

A note on this clone: Its antigen is not identified.

Sample: PBMCs. The receptor's source is a woman aged 18-29 years in good health and CMV-seropositive. The chain links TRBV5-1 to TRBJ1-5, with 7 positions matching TRBD1. The CDR3 region is CARNGTALSNQPQHF. CDR3 coding DNA: TGCGCCAGGAACGGGACAGCGCTTAGCAATCAGCCCCAGCATTTT.